This T cell receptor beta chain was found in a study of Ad26.COV2.S vaccination and SARS-CoV-2 variants. Study in general: The vaccine Ad26.COV2.S was put into the muscle once, or twice with 56 days between.

Study-level findings and limits: Responses of spike-specific T cells (both CD8+ and CD4+) reportedly showed substantial breadth after vaccination. The analyses of TCR breadth and depth may have understated the size of total T cell responses.

Treatment described: roughly 19 received Ad26.COV2.S at low or high dose, single or two shots; about 5 received placebo; per-sample allocation not given. On day 63 after the first injection, vaccine and placebo recipients gave samples. Wuhan-strain spike was delivered by a replication-incompetent Ad26 vector. The CDR3 has 13 residues. Trimming took off 2 bases at V and 5 bases at J, with 7 bases between the two ends. Germline CDR1 KGHSY, CDR2 FQNENV. Clones were sequenced by immunoSEQ multiplex PCR, and TCRdb holds only the in-frame ones, with some missing. The sample shows around 300,000 clones, 65% to 90% of them seen only once. In regard to this clone: The antigen remains unidentified.

The genes are TRBV16 and TRBJ1-5; D call uncertain. Sequencing used peripheral blood, obtained in a trial of Ad26.COV2.S vaccine versus placebo. The sequence was obtained from a person aged 18-60 years who received the Ad26.COV2.S COVID-19 vaccine or a placebo. The CDR3, as DNA: TGTGCCAGCAGCCAAGCAGATTATCAGCCCCAGCATTTT. Protein: CASSQADYQPQHF. Together with reference TRBV16 and TRBJ1-5, the CDR3 gives the full variable domain: GEEVAQTPKHLVRGEGQKAKLYCAPIKGHSYVFWYQQVLKNEFKFLISFQNENVFDETGMPKERFSAKCLPNSPCSLEIQATKLEDSAVYFCASSQADYQPQHFGDGTRLSIL.